This is a list of T cell receptor beta chains from one sample in a study of blood T cell repertoires in COVID-19. Assay used: immunoSEQ multiplex PCR; TCRdb lists only in-frame clones, some missing. The sample records 140,000 to 150,000 clones, just under 85% being singletons. The sequencing sample was made of peripheral blood. Every receptor here comes from a woman in her thirties or forties with active or convalescent COVID-19. Each CDR3 is given with its conserved first and last residue. D genes are given only for firm matches. The size entry is marked missing in some rows and otherwise reads once, few, many or a size class.

j_call: TRBJ1-1
d_call: NA
clone_size: NA
v_call: TRBV15
cdr3_nt: TGTGCCACCAGCAGAGAAAGGAGCACTGAAGCTTTCTTT
cdr3_aa: CATSRERSTEAFF

j_call: TRBJ1-2
d_call: TRBD1
clone_size: NA
v_call: TRBV9
cdr3_nt: TGTGCCAGCAGCTCTACTCAACAGGGGATCTATGGCTACACCTTC
cdr3_aa: CASSSTQQGIYGYTF

j_call: TRBJ2-7
d_call: NA
clone_size: many
v_call: TRBV2
cdr3_nt: TGTGCCAGCACTGGTAGAGACATATTCTCCTACGAGCAGTACTTC
cdr3_aa: CASTGRDIFSYEQYF

j_call: TRBJ1-4
d_call: TRBD1
clone_size: few
v_call: TRBV29-1
cdr3_nt: TGCAGCGTGTTCACCGGGACAGGGAATGAAAAACTGTTTTTT
cdr3_aa: CSVFTGTGNEKLFF

j_call: TRBJ1-6
d_call: TRBD1
clone_size: NA
v_call: TRBV19
cdr3_nt: TGTGCCTCGGGGAGGCGGACAGGCGACGGGAGTTCTCCCCTCCACTTT
cdr3_aa: CASGRRTGDGSSPLHF

j_call: TRBJ2-3
d_call: NA
clone_size: NA
v_call: TRBV7-2
cdr3_nt: TGTGCCAGCAGCTTAGACAGGAGGGCCCGCACAGATACGCAGTATTTT
cdr3_aa: CASSLDRRARTDTQYF

j_call: TRBJ1-2
d_call: TRBD1
clone_size: NA
v_call: TRBV27
cdr3_nt: TGTGCCAGCAGCCCACAAAATTCCAGGGGGGACGGCTACACCTTC
cdr3_aa: CASSPQNSRGDGYTF

j_call: TRBJ1-1
d_call: NA
clone_size: NA
v_call: TRBV6-6
cdr3_nt: TGTGCCAGCACTGGGACATCCGTTGAAGCTTTCTTT
cdr3_aa: CASTGTSVEAFF

j_call: TRBJ2-1
d_call: TRBD2
clone_size: NA
v_call: TRBV19
cdr3_nt: TGTGCCAGTAGTATCGTAAGCGGGACTAGCGGGACCAGCTCCTACAATGAGCAGTTCTTC
cdr3_aa: CASSIVSGTSGTSSYNEQFF

j_call: TRBJ2-6
d_call: TRBD1
clone_size: NA
v_call: TRBV27
cdr3_nt: TGTGCCAGCAGTTCACCAGGGACAGCTGGGGCCAACGTCCTGACTTTC
cdr3_aa: CASSSPGTAGANVLTF

j_call: TRBJ2-7
d_call: NA
clone_size: NA
v_call: TRBV28
cdr3_nt: TGTGCCAGCAGTTTAGTTGCGGAGGGGTACGAGCAGTACTTC
cdr3_aa: CASSLVAEGYEQYF

j_call: TRBJ1-5
d_call: NA
clone_size: NA
v_call: TRBV5-4
cdr3_nt: TGTGCCAGCAGCTTGGAGGGGGGGAACAATCAGCCCCAGCATTTT
cdr3_aa: CASSLEGGNNQPQHF

j_call: TRBJ1-2
d_call: TRBD1
clone_size: NA
v_call: TRBV5-5
cdr3_nt: TGTGCCAGCAGCCCCGGGACAGTACTGTCCTATGGCTACACCTTC
cdr3_aa: CASSPGTVLSYGYTF

j_call: TRBJ1-1
d_call: NA
clone_size: NA
v_call: TRBV10-3
cdr3_nt: TGTGCCATCAGGCAGGACTGGACGAACACTGAAGCTTTCTTT
cdr3_aa: CAIRQDWTNTEAFF

j_call: TRBJ1-4
d_call: NA
clone_size: NA
v_call: TRBV15
cdr3_nt: TGTGCCACCAGCAGAGATAGAGGCCACGGTGAAAAACTGTTTTTT
cdr3_aa: CATSRDRGHGEKLFF